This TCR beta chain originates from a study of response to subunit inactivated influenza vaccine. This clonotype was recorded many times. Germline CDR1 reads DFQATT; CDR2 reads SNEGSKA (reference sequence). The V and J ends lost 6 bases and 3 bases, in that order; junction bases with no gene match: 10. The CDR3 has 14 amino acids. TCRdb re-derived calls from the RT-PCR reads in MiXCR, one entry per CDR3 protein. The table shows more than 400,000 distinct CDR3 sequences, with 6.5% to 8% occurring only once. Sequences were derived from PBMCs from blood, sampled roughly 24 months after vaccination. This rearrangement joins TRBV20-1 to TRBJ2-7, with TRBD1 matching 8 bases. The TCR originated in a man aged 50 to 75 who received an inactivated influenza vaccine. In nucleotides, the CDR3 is TGCAGTGCCAACGACAGGGGATTATTCTACGAGCAGTACTTC. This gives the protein CSANDRGLFYEQYF.